The 5 T cell receptor beta chains below come from one sample, sequenced in a study of post-analysis software for immune sequencing data. Study-wide findings and caveats: Comparison of patients with controls showed roughly five TRBV segments more frequent in patients, TRBV5-6, TRBV5-1 and TRBV20-1 among them.

Sequencing libraries made from TCR beta cDNA carried unique molecular identifiers. TCRdb independently ran MiXCR on the PCR reads; one entry per CDR3 protein. The data show approximately 350,000 distinct CDR3 sequences, with less than 40% seen just once and about an eighth held by the top ten. For these receptors, no antigen is known. Sequenced sample: blood. These receptor sequences come from a girl aged 5 to 17 with multiple sclerosis.

CDR3 nucleotide sequence: TGCGCCAGCAACGAGCGGCCTAGCGGGGGTGCCCGGGAGCTGTTTTTT. As protein: CASNERPSGGARELFF. This chain joins TRBV5-1 and TRBJ2-2; 10 nucleotides line up with TRBD2. Germline V gives CDR1 SGHRS, CDR2 YFSETQ. The CDR3 has 16 amino acids. V lost 6 bases and J lost 9; bases outside the gene matches: 14.

V is TRBV10-3 and J is TRBJ2-7; D uncertain. The V end was cut by 10 bases, the J end by 1 base, with 8 bases between. The CDR3 runs to 11 residues. From germline, CDR1 is ENHRY and CDR2 SYGVKD. This chain's CDR3 is CATGPSYEQYF. The CDR3 DNA is TGTGCCACTGGACCTTCCTACGAGCAGTACTTC.

The chain employs TRBV3-1 and TRBJ2-5; TRBD2 agrees at 13 bases. The DNA end lines up better with TRBJ2-7; the J call may be wrong. Germline V gene lookup returns CDR1 LGHDT and CDR2 YNNKEL (reference sequence). The CDR3 runs to 18 residues. The CDR3 loop is CASSRTSGGSLGRDEQYF. The DNA of the CDR3 is TGTGCCAGCAGCCGGACTAGCGGGGGTTCGTTAGGACGGGACGAGCAGTACTTC.

The V gene is TRBV7-2, the J gene TRBJ2-3, with a possible D match to TRBD2 (6 bases). Trimming stripped 5 bases from V and 5 bases from J, with 11 bases between. The CDR3 runs 13 residues. The germline CDR1 and CDR2 sequences are SGHTA and FQGNSA. Here the CDR3 DNA reads TGTGCCAGCAGCCGGGGGAGCCGAGATACGCAGTATTTT. This translates into CASSRGSRDTQYF.

This clonotype was counted only a few times. This sequence joins TRBV9 and TRBJ2-2; D remains ambiguous. The CDR3 consists of 12 residues. V gave up 1 base and J gave up 5 bases, with 3 bases separating them. Germline V lookup: CDR1 SGDLS, CDR2 YYNGEE. In DNA, the CDR3 is TGTGCCAGCAGCGTAACGACCGGGGAGCTGTTTTTT. Translating gives CASSVTTGELFF.